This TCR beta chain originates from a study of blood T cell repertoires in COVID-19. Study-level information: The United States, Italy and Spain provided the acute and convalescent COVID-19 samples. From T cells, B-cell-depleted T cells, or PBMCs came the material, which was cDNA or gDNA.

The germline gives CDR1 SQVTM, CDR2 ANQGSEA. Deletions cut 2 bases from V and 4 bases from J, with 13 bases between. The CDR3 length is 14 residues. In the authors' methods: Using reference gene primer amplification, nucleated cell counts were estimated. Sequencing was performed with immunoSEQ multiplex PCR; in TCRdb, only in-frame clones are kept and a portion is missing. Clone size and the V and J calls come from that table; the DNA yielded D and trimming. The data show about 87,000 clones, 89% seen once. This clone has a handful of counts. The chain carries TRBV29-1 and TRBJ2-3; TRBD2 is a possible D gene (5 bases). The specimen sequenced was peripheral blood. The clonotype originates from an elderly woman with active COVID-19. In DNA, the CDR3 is TGCAGCGTTGAAACCCCAGAGGGTCCAGATACGCAGTATTTT. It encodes CSVETPEGPDTQYF.